This is a list of T cell receptor beta chains from one sample in a study of cytomegalovirus exposure and HLA in healthy donors. Measured with immunoSEQ multiplex PCR; TCRdb has only the in-frame clones, and not every one. Of some 100,000 clones listed, around 83% are singletons. Source material: PBMCs. These receptors came from a woman between 18 and 29 years old in good health and CMV-seronegative. Both conserved end residues are part of each CDR3. Each record gives: J gene, V gene, clone size, D gene, CDR3 length, CDR3 DNA, CDR3 protein. D genes are given only for firm matches. Clone size is stated in some rows and not others, as once, few, many or a class when expanded.

j_gene: TRBJ1-5; v_gene: TRBV28; abundance: -; d_gene: TRBD1; len: 16; CDR3nt: TGTGCCAGCAGTTTATCCCTCGGGACAGGGAATCAGCCCCAGCATTTT; CDR3aa: CASSLSLGTGNQPQHF
j_gene: TRBJ2-7; v_gene: TRBV2; abundance: few; d_gene: -; len: 14; CDR3nt: TGTGCCACTCGGCCGGGGATCAACTCCTACGAGCAGTACTTC; CDR3aa: CATRPGINSYEQYF
j_gene: TRBJ1-3; v_gene: TRBV28; abundance: -; d_gene: TRBD1; len: 14; CDR3nt: TGTGCCAGCAGTCAGGGGGCGTCTGGAAACACCATATATTTT; CDR3aa: CASSQGASGNTIYF
j_gene: TRBJ2-7; v_gene: TRBV2; abundance: once; d_gene: -; len: 12; CDR3nt: TGTGCCAGCATAGGGGGTATCTACGAGCAGTACTTC; CDR3aa: CASIGGIYEQYF
j_gene: TRBJ1-6; v_gene: TRBV5-6; abundance: -; d_gene: TRBD1; len: 15; CDR3nt: TGTGCCAGCAGCTTAGGGACAGGGCCTAATTCACCCCTCCACTTT; CDR3aa: CASSLGTGPNSPLHF
j_gene: TRBJ1-6; v_gene: TRBV2; abundance: -; d_gene: -; len: 18; CDR3nt: TGTGCCAGCAGACCGGGACATCAGCGGATATGGAATAATTCACCCCTCCACTTT; CDR3aa: CASRPGHQRIWNNSPLHF
j_gene: TRBJ2-2; v_gene: TRBV21-1; abundance: -; d_gene: -; len: 20; CDR3nt: TGTGCCAGCAGCAAAGGGTTGGCAGACTACACTTACGCGAACACCGGGGAGCTGTTTTTT; CDR3aa: CASSKGLADYTYANTGELFF
j_gene: TRBJ2-7; v_gene: TRBV5-5; abundance: few; d_gene: TRBD2; len: 15; CDR3nt: TGTGCCAGCAGCGGCGGACTAGCGGCGGACTACGAGCAGTACTTC; CDR3aa: CASSGGLAADYEQYF
j_gene: TRBJ1-4; v_gene: TRBV4-3; abundance: few; d_gene: -; len: 12; CDR3nt: TGCGCCAGCAGCCAAACAGGGAGATACCTGTTTTTT; CDR3aa: CASSQTGRYLFF
j_gene: TRBJ1-3; v_gene: TRBV19; abundance: few; d_gene: -; len: 15; CDR3nt: TGTGCCAGTAGTAGTCGCACATACTCTGGAAACACCATATATTTT; CDR3aa: CASSSRTYSGNTIYF
j_gene: TRBJ2-2; v_gene: TRBV7-6; abundance: few; d_gene: -; len: 14; CDR3nt: TGTGCCAGCAGCTTACACAGGGATACCGGGGAGCTGTTTTTT; CDR3aa: CASSLHRDTGELFF
j_gene: TRBJ2-3; v_gene: TRBV6-4; abundance: -; d_gene: TRBD2; len: 16; CDR3nt: TGTGCCAGATCGAGGGCTAGCGGGAGATTGACAGATACGCAGTATTTT; CDR3aa: CARSRASGRLTDTQYF
j_gene: TRBJ1-3; v_gene: TRBV13; abundance: -; d_gene: TRBD1; len: 17; CDR3nt: TGTGCCAGCAGCCTGGCAGCCCAGGGGGCGTACGGAAACACCATATATTTT; CDR3aa: CASSLAAQGAYGNTIYF
j_gene: TRBJ2-1; v_gene: TRBV25-1; abundance: -; d_gene: -; len: 15; CDR3nt: TGTGCCAGCAGTGAATTCGGCGGAACCTACAATGAGCAGTTCTTC; CDR3aa: CASSEFGGTYNEQFF
j_gene: TRBJ2-6; v_gene: TRBV28; abundance: -; d_gene: TRBD1; len: 15; CDR3nt: TGTGCCAGCAGTCTAGACAGGGCTGGGGCCAACGTCCTGACTTTC; CDR3aa: CASSLDRAGANVLTF
j_gene: TRBJ2-3; v_gene: TRBV5-4; abundance: once; d_gene: TRBD2; len: 16; CDR3nt: TGTGCCAGCAGCTTCTCGGGGGGGGCTGGGGCAGATACGCAGTATTTT; CDR3aa: CASSFSGGAGADTQYF
j_gene: TRBJ2-3; v_gene: TRBV5-8; abundance: -; d_gene: TRBD2; len: 19; CDR3nt: TGTGCCAGCAGCTTGTTGGTAGCGGGGGGGCCTTTGCCCTCAGATACGCAGTATTTT; CDR3aa: CASSLLVAGGPLPSDTQYF
j_gene: TRBJ2-5; v_gene: TRBV5-4; abundance: -; d_gene: TRBD1; len: 15; CDR3nt: TGTGCCAGCAGCTATGGGACAGGGGGTGGGGAGACCCAGTACTTC; CDR3aa: CASSYGTGGGETQYF
j_gene: TRBJ2-1; v_gene: TRBV19; abundance: -; d_gene: TRBD2; len: 16; CDR3nt: TGTGCCAGTAGGGCCGGCGGGACTAGCGGATACAATGAGCAGTTCTTC; CDR3aa: CASRAGGTSGYNEQFF
j_gene: TRBJ1-1; v_gene: TRBV4-1; abundance: -; d_gene: TRBD1; len: 21; CDR3nt: TGCGCCAGCAGCCAAGATTGGTTCCCTGGACAGGCCCCATACCTGAACACTGAAGCTTTCTTT; CDR3aa: CASSQDWFPGQAPYLNTEAFF
j_gene: TRBJ2-7; v_gene: TRBV7-9; abundance: -; d_gene: TRBD2; len: 14; CDR3nt: TGTGCCAGCAGCACAGGGACTAGCGGCTACGAGCAGTACTTC; CDR3aa: CASSTGTSGYEQYF
j_gene: TRBJ2-7; v_gene: TRBV23-1; abundance: -; d_gene: TRBD1; len: 16; CDR3nt: TGCGCCAGCAGTCAAGGGGACAGGTTAAGTTCCTACGAGCAGTACTTC; CDR3aa: CASSQGDRLSSYEQYF
j_gene: TRBJ2-7; v_gene: TRBV11-1; abundance: -; d_gene: -; len: 14; CDR3nt: TGTGCCAGCAGGCCCTCTCCGGTAGCCTACGAGCAGTACTTC; CDR3aa: CASRPSPVAYEQYF
j_gene: TRBJ1-2; v_gene: TRBV5-1; abundance: -; d_gene: TRBD1; len: 15; CDR3nt: TGCGCCAGCAGCGGTGCAGGGGGTGGCAACTATGGCTACACCTTC; CDR3aa: CASSGAGGGNYGYTF
j_gene: TRBJ2-1; v_gene: TRBV5-1; abundance: -; d_gene: TRBD2; len: 16; CDR3nt: TGCGCCAGCAGCTTTATTAGCGGGAGTGGAATGGATGAGCAGTTCTTC; CDR3aa: CASSFISGSGMDEQFF
j_gene: TRBJ2-7; v_gene: TRBV7-9; abundance: -; d_gene: TRBD2; len: 14; CDR3nt: TGTGCCAGCAGCTTAACACGGGGGGTCGACGAGCAGTACTTC; CDR3aa: CASSLTRGVDEQYF
j_gene: TRBJ1-2; v_gene: TRBV28; abundance: -; d_gene: TRBD1; len: 13; CDR3nt: TGTGCCAGCAGCCCAGACAGGGATTATGGCTACACCTTC; CDR3aa: CASSPDRDYGYTF
j_gene: TRBJ1-6; v_gene: TRBV28; abundance: few; d_gene: -; len: 16; CDR3nt: TGTGCCAGCAGTTTGTTCCCAGGTTGGGATAATTCACCCCTCCACTTT; CDR3aa: CASSLFPGWDNSPLHF
j_gene: TRBJ1-3; v_gene: TRBV7-2; abundance: -; d_gene: -; len: 14; CDR3nt: TGTGCCAGCAGCTTCGGGGGAGCAGGAAACACCATATATTTT; CDR3aa: CASSFGGAGNTIYF
j_gene: TRBJ2-1; v_gene: TRBV30; abundance: -; d_gene: -; len: 14; CDR3nt: TGTGCCTGGAGTGTATCGGGAGAAAGCGATGAGCAGTTCTTC; CDR3aa: CAWSVSGESDEQFF
j_gene: TRBJ1-5; v_gene: TRBV19; abundance: -; d_gene: TRBD1; len: 14; CDR3nt: TGTGCCAGTAGTATAGCACAGGGGACTGGGCCCCAGCATTTT; CDR3aa: CASSIAQGTGPQHF
j_gene: TRBJ2-1; v_gene: TRBV19; abundance: -; d_gene: TRBD2; len: 14; CDR3nt: TGTGCCAGTAGTATTGCGGGAGCCCTGAATGAGCAGTTCTTC; CDR3aa: CASSIAGALNEQFF
j_gene: TRBJ2-3; v_gene: TRBV28; abundance: -; d_gene: TRBD1; len: 15; CDR3nt: TGTGCCAGCATCCAAAGTGGGACAGGGTCCGGTACGCAGTATTTT; CDR3aa: CASIQSGTGSGTQYF
j_gene: TRBJ1-1; v_gene: TRBV18; abundance: -; d_gene: TRBD1; len: 14; CDR3nt: TGTGCCAGCTCATCGGGACAGGGCTTCGCTGAAGCTTTCTTT; CDR3aa: CASSSGQGFAEAFF
j_gene: TRBJ2-7; v_gene: TRBV2; abundance: few; d_gene: TRBD2; len: 17; CDR3nt: TGTGCCAGCAGTATAACGGTTTATGCGGGAGAAGAGAGCGAGCAGTACTTC; CDR3aa: CASSITVYAGEESEQYF